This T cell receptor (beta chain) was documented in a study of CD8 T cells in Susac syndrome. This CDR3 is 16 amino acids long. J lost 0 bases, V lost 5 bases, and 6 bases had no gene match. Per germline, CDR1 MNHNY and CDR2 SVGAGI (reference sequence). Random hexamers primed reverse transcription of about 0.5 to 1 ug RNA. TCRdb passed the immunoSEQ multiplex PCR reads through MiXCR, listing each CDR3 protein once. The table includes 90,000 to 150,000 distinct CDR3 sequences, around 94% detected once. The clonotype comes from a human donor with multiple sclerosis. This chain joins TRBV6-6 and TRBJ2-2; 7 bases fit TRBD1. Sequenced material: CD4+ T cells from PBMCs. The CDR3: CASSKVGQTNTGELFF. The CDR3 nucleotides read TGTGCCAGCAGTAAGGTGGGACAGACGAACACCGGGGAGCTGTTTTTT.